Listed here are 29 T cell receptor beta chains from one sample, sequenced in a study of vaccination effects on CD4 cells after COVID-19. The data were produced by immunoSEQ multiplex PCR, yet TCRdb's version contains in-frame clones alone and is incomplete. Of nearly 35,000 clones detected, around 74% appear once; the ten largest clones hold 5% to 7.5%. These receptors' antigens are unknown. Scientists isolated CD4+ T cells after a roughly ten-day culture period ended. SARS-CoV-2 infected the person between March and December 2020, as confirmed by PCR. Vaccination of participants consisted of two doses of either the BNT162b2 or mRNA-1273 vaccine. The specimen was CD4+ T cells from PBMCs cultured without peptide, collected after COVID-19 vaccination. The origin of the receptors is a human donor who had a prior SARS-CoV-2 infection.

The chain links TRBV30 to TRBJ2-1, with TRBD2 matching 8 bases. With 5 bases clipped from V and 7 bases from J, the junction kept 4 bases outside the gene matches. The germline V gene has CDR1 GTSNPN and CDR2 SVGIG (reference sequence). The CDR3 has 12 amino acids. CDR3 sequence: CAWERGRNEQFF. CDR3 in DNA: TGTGCCTGGGAACGCGGGAGGAATGAGCAGTTCTTC.

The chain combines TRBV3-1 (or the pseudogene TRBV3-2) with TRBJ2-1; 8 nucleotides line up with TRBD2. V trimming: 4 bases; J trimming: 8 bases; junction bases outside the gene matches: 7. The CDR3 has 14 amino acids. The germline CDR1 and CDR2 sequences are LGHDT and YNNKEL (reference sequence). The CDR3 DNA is TGTGCCAGCAGCCGCACCGCCGGGGGGGATGAGCAGTTCTTC. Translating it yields CASSRTAGGDEQFF.

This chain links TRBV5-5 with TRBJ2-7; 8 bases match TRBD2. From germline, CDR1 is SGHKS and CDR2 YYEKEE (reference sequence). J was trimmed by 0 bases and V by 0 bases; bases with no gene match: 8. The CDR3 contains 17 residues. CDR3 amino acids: CASSLGLAKYYSYEQYF. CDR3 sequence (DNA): TGTGCCAGCAGCTTGGGACTAGCGAAGTATTACTCCTACGAGCAGTACTTC.

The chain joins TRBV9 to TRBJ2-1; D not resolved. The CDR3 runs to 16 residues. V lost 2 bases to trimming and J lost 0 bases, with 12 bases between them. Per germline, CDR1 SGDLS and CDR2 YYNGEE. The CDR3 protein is CASSVRASASYNEQFF. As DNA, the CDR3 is TGTGCCAGCAGCGTTAGGGCCTCAGCCTCCTACAATGAGCAGTTCTTC.

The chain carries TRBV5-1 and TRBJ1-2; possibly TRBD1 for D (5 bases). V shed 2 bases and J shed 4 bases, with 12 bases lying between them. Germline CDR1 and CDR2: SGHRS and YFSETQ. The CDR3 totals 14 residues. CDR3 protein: CASSFGARVYGYTF. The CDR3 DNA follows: TGCGCCAGCAGCTTCGGGGCCCGTGTCTATGGCTACACCTTC.

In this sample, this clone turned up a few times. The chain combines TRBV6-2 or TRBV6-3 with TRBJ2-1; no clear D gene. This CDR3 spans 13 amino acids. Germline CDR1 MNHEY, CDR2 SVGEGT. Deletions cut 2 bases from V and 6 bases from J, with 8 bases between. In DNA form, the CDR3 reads TGTGCCAGCAGTTACCTTAGCTCCAATGAGCAGTTCTTC. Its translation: CASSYLSSNEQFF.

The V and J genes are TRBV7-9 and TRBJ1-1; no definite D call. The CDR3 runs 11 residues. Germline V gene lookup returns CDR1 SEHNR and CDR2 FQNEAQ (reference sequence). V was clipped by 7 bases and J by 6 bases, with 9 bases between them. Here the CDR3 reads CASTSRSEAFF. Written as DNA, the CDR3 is TGTGCCAGCACCTCAAGATCTGAAGCTTTCTTT. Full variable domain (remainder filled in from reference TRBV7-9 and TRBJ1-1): DTGVSQNPRHKITKRGQNVTFRCDPISEHNRLYWYRQTLGQGPEFLTYFQNEAQLEKSRLLSDRFSAERPKGSFSTLEIQRTEQGDSAMYLCASTSRSEAFFGQGTRLTVV.

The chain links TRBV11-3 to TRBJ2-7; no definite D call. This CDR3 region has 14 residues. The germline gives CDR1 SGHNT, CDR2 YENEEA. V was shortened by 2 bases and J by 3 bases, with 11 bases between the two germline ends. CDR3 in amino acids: CASSLIRLGYEQYF. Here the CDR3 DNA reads TGTGCCAGCAGCTTAATCAGGTTGGGCTACGAGCAGTACTTC.

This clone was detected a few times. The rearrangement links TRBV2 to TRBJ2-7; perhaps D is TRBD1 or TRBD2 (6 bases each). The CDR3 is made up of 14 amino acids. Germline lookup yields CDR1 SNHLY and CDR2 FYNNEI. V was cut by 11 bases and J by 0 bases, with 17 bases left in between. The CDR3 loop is CAGGRTSSSYEQYF. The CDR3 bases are TGTGCCGGGGGGCGGACATCCAGCTCCTACGAGCAGTACTTC.

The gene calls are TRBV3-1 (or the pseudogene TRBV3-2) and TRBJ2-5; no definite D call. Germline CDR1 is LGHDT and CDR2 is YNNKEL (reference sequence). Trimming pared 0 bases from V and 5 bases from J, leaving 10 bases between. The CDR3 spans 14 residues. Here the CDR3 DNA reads TGTGCCAGCAGCCAAGATTTTCTGCGTGAGACCCAGTACTTC. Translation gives CASSQDFLRETQYF.

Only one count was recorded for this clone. This chain's CDR3 is CASSGRNSYEQYF. In DNA form, the CDR3 reads TGTGCCAGCAGTGGACGGAACTCCTACGAGCAGTACTTC. This rearrangement joins TRBV12-3 or TRBV12-4 to TRBJ2-7, with unresolved D. V lost 5 bases, J lost 0 bases, and 8 bases lay in between. The length of the CDR3 is 13 residues.

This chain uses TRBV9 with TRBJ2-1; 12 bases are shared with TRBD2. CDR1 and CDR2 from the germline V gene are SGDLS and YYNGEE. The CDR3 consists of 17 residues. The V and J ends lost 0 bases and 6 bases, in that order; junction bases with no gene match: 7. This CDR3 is CASSVGASGGAINEQFF. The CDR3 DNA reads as TGTGCCAGCAGCGTAGGGGCTAGCGGGGGGGCCATCAATGAGCAGTTCTTC.

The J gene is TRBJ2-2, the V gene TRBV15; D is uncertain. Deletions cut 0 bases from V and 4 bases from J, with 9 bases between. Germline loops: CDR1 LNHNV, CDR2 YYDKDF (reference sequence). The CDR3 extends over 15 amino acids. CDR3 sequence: CATSRDSPFTGELFF. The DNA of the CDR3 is TGTGCCACCAGCAGAGATTCCCCATTCACCGGGGAGCTGTTTTTT.

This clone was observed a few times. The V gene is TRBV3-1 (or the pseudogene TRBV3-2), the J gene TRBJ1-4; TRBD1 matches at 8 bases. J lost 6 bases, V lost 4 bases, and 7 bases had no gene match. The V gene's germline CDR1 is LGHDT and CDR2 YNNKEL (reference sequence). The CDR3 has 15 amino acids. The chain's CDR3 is CASSPGQGSYEKLFF. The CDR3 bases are TGTGCCAGCAGCCCCGGACAGGGATCATATGAAAAACTGTTTTTT.

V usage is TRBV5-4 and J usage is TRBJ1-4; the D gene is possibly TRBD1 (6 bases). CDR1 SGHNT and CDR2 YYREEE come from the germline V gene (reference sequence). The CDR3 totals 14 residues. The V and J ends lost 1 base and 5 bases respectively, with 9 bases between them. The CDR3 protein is CASSLRQDNEKLFF. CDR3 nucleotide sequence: TGTGCCAGCAGCTTGCGACAGGACAATGAAAAACTGTTTTTT.

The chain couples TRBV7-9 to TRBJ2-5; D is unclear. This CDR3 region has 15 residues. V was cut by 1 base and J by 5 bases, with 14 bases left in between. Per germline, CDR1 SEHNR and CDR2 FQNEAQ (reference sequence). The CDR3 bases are TGTGCCAGCAGCTTAGGGCGTCTATTGGGGGAGACCCAGTACTTC. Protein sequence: CASSLGRLLGETQYF.

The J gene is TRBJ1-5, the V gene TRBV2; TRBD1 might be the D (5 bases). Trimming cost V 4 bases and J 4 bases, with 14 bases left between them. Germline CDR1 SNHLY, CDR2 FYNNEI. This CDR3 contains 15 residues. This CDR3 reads CASSAPGAGNQPQHF. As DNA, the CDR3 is TGTGCCAGCAGTGCCCCTGGGGCCGGAAATCAGCCCCAGCATTTT.

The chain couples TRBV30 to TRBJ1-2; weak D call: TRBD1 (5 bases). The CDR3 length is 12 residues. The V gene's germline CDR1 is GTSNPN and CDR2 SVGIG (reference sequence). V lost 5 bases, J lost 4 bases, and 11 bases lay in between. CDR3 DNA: TGTGCCTGGGTCCGGGACTTCTATGGCTACACCTTC. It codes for CAWVRDFYGYTF.

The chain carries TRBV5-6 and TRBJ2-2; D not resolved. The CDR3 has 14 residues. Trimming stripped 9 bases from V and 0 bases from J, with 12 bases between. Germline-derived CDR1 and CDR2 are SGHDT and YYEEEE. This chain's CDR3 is CATSRPPNTGELFF. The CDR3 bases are TGTGCCACCTCGCGACCACCGAACACCGGGGAGCTGTTTTTT.

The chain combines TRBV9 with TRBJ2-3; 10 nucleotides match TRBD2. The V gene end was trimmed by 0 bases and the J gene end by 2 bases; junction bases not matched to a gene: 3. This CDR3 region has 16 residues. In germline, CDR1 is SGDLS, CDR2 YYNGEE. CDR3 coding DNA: TGTGCCAGCAGCGTAGTAACTAGCGGGAACACAGATACGCAGTATTTT. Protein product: CASSVVTSGNTDTQYF.

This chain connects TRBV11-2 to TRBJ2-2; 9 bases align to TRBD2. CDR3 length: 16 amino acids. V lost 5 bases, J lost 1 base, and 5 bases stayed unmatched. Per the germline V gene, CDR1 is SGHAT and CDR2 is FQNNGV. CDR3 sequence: CASSPPLAGNTGELFF. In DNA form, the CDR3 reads TGTGCCAGCAGCCCACCACTAGCGGGGAACACCGGGGAGCTGTTTTTT.

CDR3 sequence reads: CASSFNGLAVQETQYF. The DNA for the CDR3 is TGTGCCAGCAGCTTCAATGGACTAGCGGTTCAAGAGACCCAGTACTTC. The gene calls are TRBV7-2 and TRBJ2-5, with 10 positions matching TRBD2. The trim removed 3 bases at V and 2 bases at J, leaving 6 bases unmatched. Germline V lookup: CDR1 SGHTA, CDR2 FQGNSA. This CDR3 has 16 residues.

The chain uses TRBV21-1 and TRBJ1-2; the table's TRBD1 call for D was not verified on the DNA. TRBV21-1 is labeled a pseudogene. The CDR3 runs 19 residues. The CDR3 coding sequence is TGTGCCAGCAGCGCTCTGTCCCGGGACAGGGGGCAGTCTAACTATGGCTACACCTTC. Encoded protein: CASSALSRDRGQSNYGYTF.

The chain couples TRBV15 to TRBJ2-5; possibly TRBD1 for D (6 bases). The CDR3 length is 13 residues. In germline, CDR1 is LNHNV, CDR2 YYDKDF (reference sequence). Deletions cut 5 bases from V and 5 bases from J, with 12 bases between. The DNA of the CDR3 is TGTGCCACCAGCGTACAGGGCCGGGAGACCCAGTACTTC. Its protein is CATSVQGRETQYF. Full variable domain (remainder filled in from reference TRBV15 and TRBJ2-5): DAMVIQNPRYQVTQFGKPVTLSCSQTLNHNVMYWYQQKSSQAPKLLFHYYDKDFNNEADTPDNFQSRRPNTSFCFLDIRSPGLGDTAMYLCATSVQGRETQYFGPGTRLLVL.

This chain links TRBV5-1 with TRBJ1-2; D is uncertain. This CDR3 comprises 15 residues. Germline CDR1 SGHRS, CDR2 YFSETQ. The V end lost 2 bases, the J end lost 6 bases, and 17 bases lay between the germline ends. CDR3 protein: CASSLTDIQDHGYTF. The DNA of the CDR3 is TGCGCCAGCAGCTTAACTGATATTCAGGATCATGGCTACACCTTC.

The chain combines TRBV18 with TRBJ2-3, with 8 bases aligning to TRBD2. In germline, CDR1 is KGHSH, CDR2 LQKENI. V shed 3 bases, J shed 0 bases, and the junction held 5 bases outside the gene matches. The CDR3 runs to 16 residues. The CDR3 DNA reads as TGTGCCAGCTCACCGACTAGCGCTTCTAGCACAGATACGCAGTATTTT. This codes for CASSPTSASSTDTQYF.

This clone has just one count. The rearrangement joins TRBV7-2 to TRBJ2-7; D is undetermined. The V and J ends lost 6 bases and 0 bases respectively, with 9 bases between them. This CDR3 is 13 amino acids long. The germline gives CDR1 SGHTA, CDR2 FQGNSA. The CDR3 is CASRKASSYEQYF. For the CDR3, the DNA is TGTGCCAGCAGGAAGGCCTCCTCCTACGAGCAGTACTTC.

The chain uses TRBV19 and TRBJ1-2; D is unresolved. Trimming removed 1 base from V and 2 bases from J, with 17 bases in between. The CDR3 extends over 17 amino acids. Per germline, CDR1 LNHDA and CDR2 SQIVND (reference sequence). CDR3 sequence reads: CASSIGNAGRPNYGYTF. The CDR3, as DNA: TGTGCCAGTAGTATAGGAAACGCAGGAAGACCAAACTATGGCTACACCTTC.

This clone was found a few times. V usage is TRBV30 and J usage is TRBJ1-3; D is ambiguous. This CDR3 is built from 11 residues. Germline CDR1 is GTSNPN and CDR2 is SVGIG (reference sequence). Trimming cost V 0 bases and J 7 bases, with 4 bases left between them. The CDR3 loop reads CAWSVLNTIYF. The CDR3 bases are TGTGCCTGGAGTGTTTTGAACACCATATATTTT.